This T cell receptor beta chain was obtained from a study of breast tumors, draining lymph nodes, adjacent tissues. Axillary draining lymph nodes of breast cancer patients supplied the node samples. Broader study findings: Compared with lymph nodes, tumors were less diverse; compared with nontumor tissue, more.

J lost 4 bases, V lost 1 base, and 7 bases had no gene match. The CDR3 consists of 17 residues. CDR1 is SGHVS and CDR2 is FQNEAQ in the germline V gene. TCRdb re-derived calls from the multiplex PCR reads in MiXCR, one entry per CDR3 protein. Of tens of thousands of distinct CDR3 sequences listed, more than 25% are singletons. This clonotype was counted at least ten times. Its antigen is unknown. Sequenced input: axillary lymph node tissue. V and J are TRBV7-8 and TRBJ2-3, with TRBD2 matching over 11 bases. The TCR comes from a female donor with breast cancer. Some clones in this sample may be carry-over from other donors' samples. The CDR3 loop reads CASSLETLAGASDTQYF. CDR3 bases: TGTGCCAGCAGCTTAGAAACACTAGCGGGAGCGTCAGATACGCAGTATTTT.